This T cell receptor (beta chain) came from a study of blood T cell repertoires in COVID-19. Overall study: COVID-19 samples from acute and convalescent phases originated in the United States, Italy and Spain. Sources were T cells, B-cell-depleted T cells, or PBMCs; the material itself was cDNA or gDNA.

Authors' analysis steps: Amplification of reference gene primers provided the estimated nucleated cell counts. Measured with immunoSEQ multiplex PCR; TCRdb has only the in-frame clones, and not every one. V and J calls plus clone size are reproduced from that table; the DNA served to infer D and trimming. The table records 300,000 to 450,000 clones, about 85% of them present only once. This clone was seen only once. V dropped 4 bases and J dropped 5; count of bases not matched to a gene: 7. The CDR3 loop spans 15 amino acids. Germline values: CDR1 SGDLS, CDR2 YYNGEE. The chain employs TRBV9 and TRBJ2-5; 11 nucleotides match TRBD1. The sequence was obtained from a woman aged 18-30 years with acute or convalescent COVID-19. Material: peripheral blood. The CDR3 region is CASSFRDRGMETQYF. CDR3 sequence (DNA): TGTGCCAGCAGCTTCCGGGACAGGGGGATGGAGACCCAGTACTTC.